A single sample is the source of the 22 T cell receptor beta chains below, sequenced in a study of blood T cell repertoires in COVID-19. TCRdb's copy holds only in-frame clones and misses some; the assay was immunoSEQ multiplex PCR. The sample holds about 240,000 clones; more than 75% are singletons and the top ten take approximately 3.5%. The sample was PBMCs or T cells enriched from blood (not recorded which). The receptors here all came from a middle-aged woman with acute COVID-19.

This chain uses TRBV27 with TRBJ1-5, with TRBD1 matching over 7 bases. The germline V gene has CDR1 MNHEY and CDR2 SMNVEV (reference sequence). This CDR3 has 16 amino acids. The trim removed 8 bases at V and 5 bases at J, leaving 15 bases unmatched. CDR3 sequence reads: CASRPAGTANDQPQHF. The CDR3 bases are TGTGCCAGCCGTCCCGCCGGGACAGCTAACGATCAGCCCCAGCATTTT.

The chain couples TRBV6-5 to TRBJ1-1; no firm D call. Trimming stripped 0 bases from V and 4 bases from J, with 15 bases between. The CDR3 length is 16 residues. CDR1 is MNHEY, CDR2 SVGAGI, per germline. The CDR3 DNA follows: TGTGCCAGCAGTTACTCGATCTCGGCTAGTCGCACTGAAGCTTTCTTT. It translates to CASSYSISASRTEAFF.

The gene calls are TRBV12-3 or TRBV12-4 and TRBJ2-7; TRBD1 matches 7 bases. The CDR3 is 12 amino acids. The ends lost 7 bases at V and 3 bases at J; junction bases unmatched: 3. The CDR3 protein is CASKDRDYEQYF. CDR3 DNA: TGTGCCAGCAAAGACAGGGACTACGAGCAGTACTTC.

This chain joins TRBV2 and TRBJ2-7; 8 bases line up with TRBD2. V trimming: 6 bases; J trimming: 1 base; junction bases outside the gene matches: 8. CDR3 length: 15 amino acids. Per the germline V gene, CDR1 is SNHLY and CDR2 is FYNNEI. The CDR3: CASRTGTSISYEQYF. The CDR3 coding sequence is TGTGCCAGCAGAACCGGGACTAGTATTTCCTACGAGCAGTACTTC.

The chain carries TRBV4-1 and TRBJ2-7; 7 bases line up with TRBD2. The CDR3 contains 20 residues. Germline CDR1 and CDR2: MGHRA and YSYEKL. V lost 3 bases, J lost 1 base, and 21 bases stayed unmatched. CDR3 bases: TGCGCCAGCAGCCAGATAGGGGTTAGCGGGCAAACCGGGAGGTCCTACGAGCAGTACTTC. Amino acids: CASSQIGVSGQTGRSYEQYF.

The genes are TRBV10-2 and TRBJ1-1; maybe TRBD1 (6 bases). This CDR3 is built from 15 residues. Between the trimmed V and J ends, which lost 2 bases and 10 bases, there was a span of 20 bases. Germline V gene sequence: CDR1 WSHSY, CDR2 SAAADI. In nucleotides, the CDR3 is TGCGCCAGCAGTGAGACAGGGTATCCCCTCGGTTCAGCTTTCTTT. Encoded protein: CASSETGYPLGSAFF.

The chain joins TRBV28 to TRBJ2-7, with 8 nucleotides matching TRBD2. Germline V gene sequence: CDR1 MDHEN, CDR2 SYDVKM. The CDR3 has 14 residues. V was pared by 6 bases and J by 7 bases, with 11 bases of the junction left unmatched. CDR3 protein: CASSLGRATLEQYF. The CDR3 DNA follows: TGTGCCAGCAGCCTCGGGAGGGCCACACTGGAGCAGTACTTC.

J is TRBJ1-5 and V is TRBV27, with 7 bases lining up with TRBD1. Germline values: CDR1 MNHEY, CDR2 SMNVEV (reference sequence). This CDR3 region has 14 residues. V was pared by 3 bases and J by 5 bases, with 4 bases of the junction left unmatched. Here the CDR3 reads CASSFTGAYQPQHF. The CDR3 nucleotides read TGTGCCAGCAGTTTCACAGGGGCCTATCAGCCCCAGCATTTT.

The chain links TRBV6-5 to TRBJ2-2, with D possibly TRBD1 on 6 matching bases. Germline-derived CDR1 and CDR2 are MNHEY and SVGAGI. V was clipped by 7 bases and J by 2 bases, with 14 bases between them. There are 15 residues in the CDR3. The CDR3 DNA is TGTGCCAGCACCACTATACAGGGTAACACCGGGGAGCTGTTTTTT. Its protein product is CASTTIQGNTGELFF.

The CDR3 DNA reads TGTGCCAGCAGGAGAATGGGGGCGCGAGTCCTAAGCGGCTACACCTTC. Residues: CASRRMGARVLSGYTF. V gene TRBV5-4 combines with J gene TRBJ1-2, with D possibly matching TRBD1 (6 bases). The V gene lost 5 bases and the J gene lost 8 bases, with 25 bases spanning the gap. Germline CDR1 is SGHNT and CDR2 is YYREEE (reference sequence). The CDR3 runs 16 residues.

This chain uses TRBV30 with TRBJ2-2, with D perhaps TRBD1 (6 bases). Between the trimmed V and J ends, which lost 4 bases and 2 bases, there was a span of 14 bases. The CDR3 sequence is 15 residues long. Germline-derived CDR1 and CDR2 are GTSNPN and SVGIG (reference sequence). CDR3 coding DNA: TGTGCCTGGACCCCGACAGGCTCTAACACCGGGGAGCTGTTTTTT. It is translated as CAWTPTGSNTGELFF.

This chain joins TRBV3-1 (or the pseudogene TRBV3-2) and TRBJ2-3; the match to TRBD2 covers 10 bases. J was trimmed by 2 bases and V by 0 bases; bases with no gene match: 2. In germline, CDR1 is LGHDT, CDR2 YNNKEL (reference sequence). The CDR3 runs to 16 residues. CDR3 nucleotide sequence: TGTGCCAGCAGCCAAGATGGACTAGCGGTCACAGATACGCAGTATTTT. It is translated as CASSQDGLAVTDTQYF.

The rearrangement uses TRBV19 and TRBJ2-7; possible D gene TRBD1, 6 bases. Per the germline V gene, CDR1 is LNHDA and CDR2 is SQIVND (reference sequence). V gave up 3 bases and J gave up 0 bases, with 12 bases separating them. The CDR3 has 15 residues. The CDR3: CASSIGQGSSYEQYF. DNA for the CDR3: TGTGCCAGTAGTATCGGCCAGGGGAGCTCCTACGAGCAGTACTTC.

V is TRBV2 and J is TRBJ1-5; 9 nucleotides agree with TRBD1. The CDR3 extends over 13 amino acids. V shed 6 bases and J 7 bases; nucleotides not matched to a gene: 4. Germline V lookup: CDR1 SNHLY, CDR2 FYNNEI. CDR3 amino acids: CASSRDREQPQHF. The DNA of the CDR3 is TGTGCCAGCAGCCGGGACAGGGAACAGCCCCAGCATTTT.

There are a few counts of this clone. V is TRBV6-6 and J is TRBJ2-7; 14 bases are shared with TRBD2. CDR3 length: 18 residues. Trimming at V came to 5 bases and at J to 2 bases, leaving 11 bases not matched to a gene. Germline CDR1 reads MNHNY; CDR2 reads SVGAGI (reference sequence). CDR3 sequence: CASSPHPGTSGSTYEQYF. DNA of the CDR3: TGTGCCAGCAGTCCCCACCCAGGGACTAGCGGGAGTACCTACGAGCAGTACTTC.

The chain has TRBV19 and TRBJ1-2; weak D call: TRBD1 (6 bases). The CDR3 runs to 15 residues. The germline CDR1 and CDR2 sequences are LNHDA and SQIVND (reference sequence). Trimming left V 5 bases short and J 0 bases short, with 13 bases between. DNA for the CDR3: TGTGCCAGTAGTCCTTGGACAGACACTAACTATGGCTACACCTTC. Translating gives CASSPWTDTNYGYTF.

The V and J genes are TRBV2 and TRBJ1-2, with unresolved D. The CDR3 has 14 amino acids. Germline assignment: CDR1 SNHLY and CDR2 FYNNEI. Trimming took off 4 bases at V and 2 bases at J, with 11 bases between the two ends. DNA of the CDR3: TGTGCCAGCAGTGGAGGGTACGAAAACTATGGCTACACCTTC. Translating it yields CASSGGYENYGYTF.

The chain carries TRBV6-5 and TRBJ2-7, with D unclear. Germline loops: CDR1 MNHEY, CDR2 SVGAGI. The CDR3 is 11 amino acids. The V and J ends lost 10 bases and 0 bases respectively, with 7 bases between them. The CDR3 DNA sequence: TGTGCCACGTTCAGCTCCTACGAGCAGTACTTC. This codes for CATFSSYEQYF.

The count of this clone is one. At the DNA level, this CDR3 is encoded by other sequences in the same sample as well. The CDR3: CASSSGDSSYEQYF. In nucleotides, the CDR3 is TGCGCCAGCAGCTCGGGAGACAGTTCCTACGAGCAGTACTTC. This chain connects TRBV5-1 to TRBJ2-7, with D possibly being TRBD2 (6 bases). The germline V gene encodes CDR1 SGHRS and CDR2 YFSETQ. There are 14 residues in the CDR3. V lost 3 bases and J 1 base, leaving 11 bases between the germline ends.

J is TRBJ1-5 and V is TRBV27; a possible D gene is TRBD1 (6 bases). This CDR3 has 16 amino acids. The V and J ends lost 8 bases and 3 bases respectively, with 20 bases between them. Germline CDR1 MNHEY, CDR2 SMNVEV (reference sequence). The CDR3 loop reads CASSSRQVDNNQPQHF. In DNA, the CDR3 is TGTGCCAGCTCCTCCCGACAGGTTGATAACAATCAGCCCCAGCATTTT.

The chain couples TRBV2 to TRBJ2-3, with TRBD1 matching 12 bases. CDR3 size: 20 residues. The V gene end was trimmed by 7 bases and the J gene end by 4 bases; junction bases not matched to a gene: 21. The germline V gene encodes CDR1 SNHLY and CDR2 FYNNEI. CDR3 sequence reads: CASILGPGQGANLFPDTQYF. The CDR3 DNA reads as TGTGCCAGCATACTCGGACCGGGACAGGGGGCTAACCTTTTTCCAGATACGCAGTATTTT.

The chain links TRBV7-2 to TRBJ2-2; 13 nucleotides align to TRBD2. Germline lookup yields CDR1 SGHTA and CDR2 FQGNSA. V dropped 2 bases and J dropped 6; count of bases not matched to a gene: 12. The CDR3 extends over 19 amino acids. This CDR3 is CASSLRGLAGVGEAGELFF. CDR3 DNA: TGTGCCAGCAGCTTACGCGGACTAGCGGGAGTTGGTGAGGCCGGGGAGCTGTTTTTT.